The sequence of this T cell receptor beta chain was determined in a study of blood T cell repertoires in COVID-19. Background on the study: Acute-phase and convalescent COVID-19 samples originated in the United States, Italy and Spain. T cells, B-cell-depleted T cells, or PBMCs provided the cDNA or gDNA that served as material.

Per the authors' pipeline: Estimated nucleated cell counts came from reference gene primer amplification. Only in-frame clones appear in the TCRdb table, and some are missing; sequencing was by immunoSEQ multiplex PCR. V, J and clone size are those of that table, while D and trimming were read from the DNA. The sample shows tens of thousands of clones, 85% to 95% of them seen only once. This CDR3 is built from 14 residues. Per germline, CDR1 DFQATT and CDR2 SNEGSKA (reference sequence). V lost 3 bases and J lost 2, with 13 bases in between. This chain connects TRBV20-1 to TRBJ1-2; D possibly corresponds to TRBD1 (6 bases). The sample consisted of peripheral blood. This TCR was recovered from a man aged 60 to 75 with active or convalescent COVID-19. The CDR3 bases are TGCAGTGCTAGTCACAGGGACCACAACTATGGCTACACCTTC. Residues: CSASHRDHNYGYTF.